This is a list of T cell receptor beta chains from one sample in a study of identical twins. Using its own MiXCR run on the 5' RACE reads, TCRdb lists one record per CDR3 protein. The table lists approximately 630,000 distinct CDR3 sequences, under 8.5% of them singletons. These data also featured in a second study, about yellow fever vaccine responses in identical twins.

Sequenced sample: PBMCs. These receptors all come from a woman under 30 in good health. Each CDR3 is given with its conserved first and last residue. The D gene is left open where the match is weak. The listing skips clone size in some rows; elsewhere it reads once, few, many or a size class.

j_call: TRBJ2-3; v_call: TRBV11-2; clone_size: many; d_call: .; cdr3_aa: CASSDTRLRNTDTQYF; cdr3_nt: TGTGCCAGCAGCGATACGAGACTGAGGAACACAGATACGCAGTATTTT
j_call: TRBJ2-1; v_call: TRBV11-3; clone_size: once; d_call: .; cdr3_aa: CASSLERRRWELNEQFF; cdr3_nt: TGTGCCAGCAGCTTAGAAAGGAGGCGCTGGGAATTAAATGAGCAGTTCTTC
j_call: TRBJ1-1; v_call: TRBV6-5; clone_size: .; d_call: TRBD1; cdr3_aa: CASGYRGTPFF; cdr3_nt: TGTGCCAGCGGATACAGGGGCACCCCTTTCTTT
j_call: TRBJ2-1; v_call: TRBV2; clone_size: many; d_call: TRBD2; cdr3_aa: CASSGGSGGILFF; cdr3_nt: TGTGCCAGCAGCGGGGGTAGCGGGGGTATTCTGTTCTTC
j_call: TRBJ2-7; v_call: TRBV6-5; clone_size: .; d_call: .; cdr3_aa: CAAREGVEQYF; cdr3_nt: TGTGCCGCCAGGGAAGGGGTCGAGCAGTACTTC
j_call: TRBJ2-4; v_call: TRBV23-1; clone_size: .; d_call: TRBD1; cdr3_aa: CASSPITGGGEVLAKNIQYF; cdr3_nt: TGCGCCAGCAGCCCCATCACAGGGGGCGGCGAAGTCCTAGCCAAAAACATTCAGTACTTC
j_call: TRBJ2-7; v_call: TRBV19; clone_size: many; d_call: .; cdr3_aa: CATHPGAVIYEQYF; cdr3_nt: TGTGCCACCCACCCTGGGGCCGTAATCTACGAGCAGTACTTC
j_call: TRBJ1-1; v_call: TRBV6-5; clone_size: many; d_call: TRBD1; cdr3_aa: CASSYLRTGGPEAFF; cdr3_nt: TGTGCCAGCAGTTACCTCCGGACAGGGGGCCCTGAAGCTTTCTTT
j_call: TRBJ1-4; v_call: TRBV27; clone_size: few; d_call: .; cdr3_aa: CASRRGVASNEKLFF; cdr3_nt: TGTGCCAGCAGAAGGGGCGTTGCTTCTAATGAAAAACTGTTTTTT
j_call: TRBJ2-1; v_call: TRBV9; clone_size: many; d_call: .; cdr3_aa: CASSVNGLNEQFF; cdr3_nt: TGTGCCAGCAGCGTCAATGGGTTGAATGAGCAGTTCTTC
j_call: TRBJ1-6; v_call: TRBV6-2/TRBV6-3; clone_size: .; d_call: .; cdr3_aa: CASKREGYGSPLHF; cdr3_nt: TGTGCCAGCAAAAGAGAGGGGTACGGTTCACCCCTCCACTTT
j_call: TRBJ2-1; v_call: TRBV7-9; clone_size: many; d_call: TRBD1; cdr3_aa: CASSERVGGWDEQFF; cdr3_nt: TGTGCCAGCAGCGAGAGAGTAGGGGGCTGGGATGAGCAGTTCTTC
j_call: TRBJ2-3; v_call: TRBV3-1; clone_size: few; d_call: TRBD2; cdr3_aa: CASRPGRSTDTQYF; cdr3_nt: TGTGCCAGCAGACCCGGGAGGAGCACAGATACGCAGTATTTT
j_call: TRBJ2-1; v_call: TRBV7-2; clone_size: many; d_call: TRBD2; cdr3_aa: CASSPPTGTSGANEQFF; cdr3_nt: TGTGCCAGCAGCCCTCCGACCGGGACTAGTGGGGCCAATGAGCAGTTCTTC
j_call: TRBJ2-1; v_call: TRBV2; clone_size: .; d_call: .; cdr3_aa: CAGNRVPTMGEQFF; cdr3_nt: TGTGCCGGCAACCGGGTACCGACAATGGGTGAGCAGTTCTTC
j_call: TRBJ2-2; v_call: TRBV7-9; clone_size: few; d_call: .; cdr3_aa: CASNQDGTGELFF; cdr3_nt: TGTGCCAGCAACCAGGATGGCACCGGGGAGCTGTTTTTT
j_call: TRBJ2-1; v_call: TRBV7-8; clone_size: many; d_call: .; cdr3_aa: CASSLSWGPKDNEQFF; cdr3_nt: TGTGCCAGCAGCTTATCTTGGGGACCCAAGGACAATGAGCAGTTCTTC
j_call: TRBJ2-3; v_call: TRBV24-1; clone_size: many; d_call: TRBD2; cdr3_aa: CATSDWARAGSDTQYF; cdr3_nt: TGTGCCACCAGTGATTGGGCTCGAGCGGGGTCAGATACGCAGTATTTT
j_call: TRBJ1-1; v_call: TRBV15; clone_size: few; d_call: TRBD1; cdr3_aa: CATSSWDRGRTEAFF; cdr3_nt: TGTGCCACCAGCAGTTGGGACAGGGGGAGGACTGAAGCTTTCTTT
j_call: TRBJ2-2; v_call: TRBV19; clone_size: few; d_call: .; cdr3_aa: CATDPAGRNTGELFF; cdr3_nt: TGTGCCACCGACCCGGCAGGCCGGAACACCGGGGAGCTGTTTTTT
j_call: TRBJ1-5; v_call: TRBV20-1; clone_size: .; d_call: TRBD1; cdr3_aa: CSATGGINQPQHF; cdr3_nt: TGCAGTGCTACAGGGGGGATAAATCAGCCCCAGCATTTT
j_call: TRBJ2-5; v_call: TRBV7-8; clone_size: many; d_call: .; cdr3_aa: CASSLARARYQETQYF; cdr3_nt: TGTGCCAGCAGCTTAGCGAGGGCTAGGTACCAAGAGACCCAGTACTTC
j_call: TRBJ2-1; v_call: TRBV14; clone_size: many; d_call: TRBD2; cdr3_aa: CASSYLAGVFNEQFF; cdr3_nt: TGTGCCAGCAGCTACCTAGCGGGAGTTTTCAATGAGCAGTTCTTC
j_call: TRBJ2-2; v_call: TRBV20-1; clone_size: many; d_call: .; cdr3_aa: CSARHYGTGELFF; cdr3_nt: TGCAGTGCTAGACATTACGGGACCGGGGAGCTGTTTTTT
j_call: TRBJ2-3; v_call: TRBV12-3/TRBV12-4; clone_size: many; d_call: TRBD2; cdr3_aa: CASSYSSGPSTDTQYF; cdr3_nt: TGTGCCAGCAGCTATTCTAGCGGACCAAGCACAGATACGCAGTATTTT
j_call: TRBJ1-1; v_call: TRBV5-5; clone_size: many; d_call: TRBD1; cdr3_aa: CASSWQGGRDTEAFF; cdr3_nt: TGTGCCAGCAGCTGGCAGGGGGGAAGGGACACTGAAGCTTTCTTT
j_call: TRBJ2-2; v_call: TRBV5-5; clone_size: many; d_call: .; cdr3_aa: CASSLGDTGELFF; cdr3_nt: TGCGCCAGCAGCTTGGGGGACACCGGGGAGCTGTTTTTT
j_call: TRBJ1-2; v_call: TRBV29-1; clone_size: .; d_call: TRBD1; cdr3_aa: CSEAGQGGGYTF; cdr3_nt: TGCAGCGAAGCCGGACAGGGGGGCGGCTACACCTTC
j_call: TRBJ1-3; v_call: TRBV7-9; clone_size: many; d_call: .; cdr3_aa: CASLYFGGNTIYF; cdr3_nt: TGTGCCAGCCTATACTTCGGTGGAAACACCATATATTTT
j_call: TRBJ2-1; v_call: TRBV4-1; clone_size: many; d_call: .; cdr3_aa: CASSRALHNEQFF; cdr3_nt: TGCGCCAGCAGTAGGGCCCTCCACAATGAGCAGTTCTTC
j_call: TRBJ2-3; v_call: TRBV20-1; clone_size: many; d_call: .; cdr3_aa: CGARGQKANTDTQYF; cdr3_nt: TGCGGGGCTAGAGGTCAGAAGGCGAATACAGATACGCAGTATTTT
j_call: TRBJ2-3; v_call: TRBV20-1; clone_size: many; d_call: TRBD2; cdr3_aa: CSARRLAGPTDTQYF; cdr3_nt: TGCAGTGCTAGGCGGCTAGCGGGACCCACAGATACGCAGTATTTT